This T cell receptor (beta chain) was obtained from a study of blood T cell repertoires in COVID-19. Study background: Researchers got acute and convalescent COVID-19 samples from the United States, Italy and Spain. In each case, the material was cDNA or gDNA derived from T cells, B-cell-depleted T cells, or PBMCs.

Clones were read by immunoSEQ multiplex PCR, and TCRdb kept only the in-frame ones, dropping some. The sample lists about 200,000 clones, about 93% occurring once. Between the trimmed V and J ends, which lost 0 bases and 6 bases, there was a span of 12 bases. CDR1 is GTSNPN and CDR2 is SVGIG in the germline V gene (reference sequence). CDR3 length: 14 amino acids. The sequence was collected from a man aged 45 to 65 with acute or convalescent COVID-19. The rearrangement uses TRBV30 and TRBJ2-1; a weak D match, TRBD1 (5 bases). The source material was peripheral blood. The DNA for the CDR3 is TGTGCCTGGAGTGTGTCTGGGGCGCTCAATGAGCAGTTCTTC. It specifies CAWSVSGALNEQFF.